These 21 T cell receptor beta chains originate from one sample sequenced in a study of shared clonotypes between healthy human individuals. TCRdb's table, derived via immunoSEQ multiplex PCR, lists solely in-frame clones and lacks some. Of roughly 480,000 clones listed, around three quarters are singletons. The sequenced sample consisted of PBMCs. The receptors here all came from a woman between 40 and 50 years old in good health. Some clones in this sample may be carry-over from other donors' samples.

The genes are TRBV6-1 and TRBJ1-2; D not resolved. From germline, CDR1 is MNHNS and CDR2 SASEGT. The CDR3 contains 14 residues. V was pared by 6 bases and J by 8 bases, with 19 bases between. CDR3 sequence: CASRQLDFSRGYTF. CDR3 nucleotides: TGTGCCAGCAGACAATTGGACTTTTCCCGCGGCTACACCTTC.

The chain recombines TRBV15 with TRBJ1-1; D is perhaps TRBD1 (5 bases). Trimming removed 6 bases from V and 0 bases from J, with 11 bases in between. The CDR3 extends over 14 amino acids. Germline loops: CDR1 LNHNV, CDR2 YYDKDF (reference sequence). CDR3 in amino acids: CATRVDSMNTEAFF. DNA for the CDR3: TGTGCCACCAGGGTAGACAGTATGAACACTGAAGCTTTCTTT.

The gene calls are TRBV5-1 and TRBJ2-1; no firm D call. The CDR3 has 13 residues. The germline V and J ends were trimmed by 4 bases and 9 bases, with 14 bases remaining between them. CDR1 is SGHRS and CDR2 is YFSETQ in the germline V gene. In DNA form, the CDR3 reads TGCGCCAGCAGCCCCGACGTCGTTGGTGAGCAGTTCTTC. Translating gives CASSPDVVGEQFF.

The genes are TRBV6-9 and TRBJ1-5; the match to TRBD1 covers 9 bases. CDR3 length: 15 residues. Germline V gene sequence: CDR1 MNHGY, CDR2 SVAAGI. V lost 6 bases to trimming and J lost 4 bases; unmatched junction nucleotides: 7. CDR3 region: CASRPLDRGNQPQHF. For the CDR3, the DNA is TGTGCCAGCAGACCCCTCGACAGGGGGAATCAGCCCCAGCATTTT.

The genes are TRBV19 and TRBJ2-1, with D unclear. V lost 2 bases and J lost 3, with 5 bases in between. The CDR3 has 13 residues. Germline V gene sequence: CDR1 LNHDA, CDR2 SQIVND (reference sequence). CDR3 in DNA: TGTGCCAGTAGTATAAACAGCTACAATGAGCAGTTCTTC. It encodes CASSINSYNEQFF.

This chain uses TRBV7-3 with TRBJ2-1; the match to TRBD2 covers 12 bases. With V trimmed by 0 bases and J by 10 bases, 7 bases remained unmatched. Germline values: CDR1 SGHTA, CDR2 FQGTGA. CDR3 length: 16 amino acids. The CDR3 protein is CASSLTGLAGREEQFF. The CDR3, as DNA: TGTGCCAGCAGCTTAACAGGACTAGCGGGGCGAGAGGAGCAGTTCTTC.

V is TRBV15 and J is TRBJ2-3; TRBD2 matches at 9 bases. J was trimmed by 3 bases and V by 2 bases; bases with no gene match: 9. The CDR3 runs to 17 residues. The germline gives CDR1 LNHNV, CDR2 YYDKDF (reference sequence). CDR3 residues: CATSRLQAGGWTDTQYF. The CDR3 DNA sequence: TGTGCCACCAGCAGACTTCAAGCGGGAGGATGGACAGATACGCAGTATTTT.

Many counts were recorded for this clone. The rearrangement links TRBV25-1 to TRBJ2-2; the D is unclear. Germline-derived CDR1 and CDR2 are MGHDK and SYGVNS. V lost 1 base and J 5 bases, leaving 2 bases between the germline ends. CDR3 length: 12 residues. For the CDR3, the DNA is TGTGCCAGCAGTGAATCTACCGGGGAGCTGTTTTTT. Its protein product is CASSESTGELFF.

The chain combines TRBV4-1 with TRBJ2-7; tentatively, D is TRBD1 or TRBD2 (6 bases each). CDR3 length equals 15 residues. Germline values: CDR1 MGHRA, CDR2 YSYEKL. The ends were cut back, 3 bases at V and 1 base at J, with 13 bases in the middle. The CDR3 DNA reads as TGCGCCAGCAGCCAGGCGGGACACGGGTCCTACGAGCAGTACTTC. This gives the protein CASSQAGHGSYEQYF.

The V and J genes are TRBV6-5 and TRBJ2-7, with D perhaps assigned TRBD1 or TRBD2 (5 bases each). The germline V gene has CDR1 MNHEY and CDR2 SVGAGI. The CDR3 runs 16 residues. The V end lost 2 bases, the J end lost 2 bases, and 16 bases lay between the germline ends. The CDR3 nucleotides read TGTGCCAGCAGTTACCTTCTGGGGACGGATCCCTACGAGCAGTACTTC. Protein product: CASSYLLGTDPYEQYF.

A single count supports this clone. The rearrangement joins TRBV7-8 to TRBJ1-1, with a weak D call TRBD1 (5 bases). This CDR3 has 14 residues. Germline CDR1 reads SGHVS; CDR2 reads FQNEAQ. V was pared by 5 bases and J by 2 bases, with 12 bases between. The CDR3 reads CASSRSRGNTEAFF. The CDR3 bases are TGTGCCAGCAGCCGATCCCGGGGCAACACTGAAGCTTTCTTT.

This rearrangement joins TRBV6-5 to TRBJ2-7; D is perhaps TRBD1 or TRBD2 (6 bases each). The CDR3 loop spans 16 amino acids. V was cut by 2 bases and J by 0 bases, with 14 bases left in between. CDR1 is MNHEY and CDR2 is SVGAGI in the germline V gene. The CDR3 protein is CASSYEGGKSSYEQYF. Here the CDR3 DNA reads TGTGCCAGCAGTTACGAGGGGGGTAAAAGCTCCTACGAGCAGTACTTC.

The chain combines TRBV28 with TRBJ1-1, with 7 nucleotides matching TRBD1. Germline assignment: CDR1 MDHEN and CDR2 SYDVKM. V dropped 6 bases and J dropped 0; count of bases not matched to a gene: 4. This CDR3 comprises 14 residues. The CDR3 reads CASRLGQMNTEAFF. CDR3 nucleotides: TGTGCCAGCAGACTGGGACAGATGAACACTGAAGCTTTCTTT.

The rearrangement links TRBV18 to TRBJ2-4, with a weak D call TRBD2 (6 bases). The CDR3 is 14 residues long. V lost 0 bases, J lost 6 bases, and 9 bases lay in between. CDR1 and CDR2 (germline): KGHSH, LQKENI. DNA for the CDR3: TGTGCCAGCTCACCACCAGTCGGGGGAAACATTCAGTACTTC. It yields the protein CASSPPVGGNIQYF.

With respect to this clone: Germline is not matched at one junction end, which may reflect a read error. CDR3 region: CASSLTPGEERYF. DNA of the CDR3: TGTGCCAGCAGCTTAACGCCAGGGGAAGAGCGGTACTTC. The chain combines TRBV7-3 with TRBJ2-7; a weak D match, TRBD1 (6 bases). Germline CDR1 reads SGHTA; CDR2 reads FQGTGA. The CDR3 runs 13 residues. The full variable domain, its missing parts supplied by reference TRBV7-3 and TRBJ2-7, is GAGVSQTPSNKVTEKGKYVELRCDPISGHTALYWYRQSLGQGPEFLIYFQGTGAADDSGLPNDRFFAVRPEGSVSTLKIQRTERGDSAVYLCASSLTPGEERYFGPGTRLTVT.

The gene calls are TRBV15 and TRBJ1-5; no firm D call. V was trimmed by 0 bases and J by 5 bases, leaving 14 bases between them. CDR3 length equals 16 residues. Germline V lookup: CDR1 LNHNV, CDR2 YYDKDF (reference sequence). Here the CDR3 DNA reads TGTGCCACCAGCAGAGATCACGGGAGCCCCTATCAGCCCCAGCATTTT. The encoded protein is CATSRDHGSPYQPQHF.

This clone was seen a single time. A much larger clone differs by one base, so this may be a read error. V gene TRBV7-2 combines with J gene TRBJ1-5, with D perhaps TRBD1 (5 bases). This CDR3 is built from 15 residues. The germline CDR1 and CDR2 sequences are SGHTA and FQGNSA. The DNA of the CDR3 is TGTGCCAGCAGCTTAAATGGGGGGAGCAGTCAGCCCCAGCATTTT. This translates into CASSLNGGSSQPQHF.

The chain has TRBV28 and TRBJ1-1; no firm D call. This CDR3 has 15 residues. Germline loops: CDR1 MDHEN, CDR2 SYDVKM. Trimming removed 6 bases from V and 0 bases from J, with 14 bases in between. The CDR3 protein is CASRGYGSMNTEAFF. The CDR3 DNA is TGTGCCAGCAGGGGGTATGGCAGCATGAACACTGAAGCTTTCTTT.

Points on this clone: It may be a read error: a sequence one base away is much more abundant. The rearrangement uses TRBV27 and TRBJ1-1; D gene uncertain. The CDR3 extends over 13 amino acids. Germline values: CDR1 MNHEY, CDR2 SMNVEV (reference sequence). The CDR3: CASSFIGNTGAFF. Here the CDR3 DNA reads TGTGCCAGCAGTTTCATCGGGAACACTGGAGCTTTCTTT.

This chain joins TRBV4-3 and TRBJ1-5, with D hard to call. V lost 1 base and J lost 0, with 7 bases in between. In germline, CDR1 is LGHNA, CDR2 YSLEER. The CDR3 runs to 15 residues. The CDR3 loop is CASSQGTYSNQPQHF. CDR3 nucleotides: TGCGCCAGCAGCCAAGGGACCTATAGCAATCAGCCCCAGCATTTT.

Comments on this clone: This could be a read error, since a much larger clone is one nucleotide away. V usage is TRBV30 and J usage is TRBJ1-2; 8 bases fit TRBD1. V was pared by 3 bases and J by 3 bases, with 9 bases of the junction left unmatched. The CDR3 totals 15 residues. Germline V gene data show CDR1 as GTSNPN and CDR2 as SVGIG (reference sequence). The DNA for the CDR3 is TGTGCCTGGAGCCAGGACAGGGATGGGGACTATGGCTACACCTTC. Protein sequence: CAWSQDRDGDYGYTF.